The 6 T cell receptor beta chains reported below all come from one sample, sequenced in a study of blood T cell repertoires in COVID-19. Using immunoSEQ multiplex PCR, the repertoire was profiled, and TCRdb retains in-frame clones only, with some absent. The sample holds roughly 30,000 clones, over 75% seen once. The sample comprised peripheral blood. These receptors originate from a man aged 65 to 85 with active COVID-19.

The rearrangement joins TRBV5-4 to TRBJ1-6; 8 nucleotides align to TRBD1. The trim removed 2 bases at V and 7 bases at J, leaving 5 bases unmatched. Germline values: CDR1 SGHNT, CDR2 YYREEE (reference sequence). This CDR3 has 15 amino acids. The CDR3 sequence: CASSLSGTGNSPLHF. CDR3 in DNA: TGTGCCAGCAGCTTATCCGGGACAGGCAATTCACCCCTCCACTTT.

The chain is built from TRBV19 and TRBJ2-5; tentative D call: TRBD1 (6 bases). Germline V CDR1 and CDR2: LNHDA, SQIVND (reference sequence). CDR3 length: 14 amino acids. The V gene lost 6 bases and the J gene lost 2 bases, with 13 bases spanning the gap. The DNA for the CDR3 is TGTGCCAGTAGACAAACAGGGATACAAGAGACCCAGTACTTC. Protein: CASRQTGIQETQYF.

In this sample, this clone turned up once. The chain carries TRBV3-1 (or the pseudogene TRBV3-2) and TRBJ1-6; D unresolved. The germline CDR1 and CDR2 sequences are LGHDT and YNNKEL (reference sequence). Between the trimmed V and J ends, which lost 5 bases and 8 bases, there was a span of 13 bases. The CDR3 is 14 amino acids. CDR3 in amino acids: CASSWRREYSPLHF. CDR3 nucleotides: TGTGCCAGCAGCTGGCGACGGGAGTATTCACCCCTCCACTTT.

The chain has TRBV9 and TRBJ2-7; maybe TRBD1 (6 bases). This CDR3 comprises 14 residues. The V end lost 3 bases, the J end lost 4 bases, and 14 bases lay between the germline ends. The germline gives CDR1 SGDLS, CDR2 YYNGEE. The chain's CDR3 is CASSGVQGFYEQYF. The CDR3 nucleotides are TGTGCCAGCAGCGGAGTACAGGGTTTTTACGAGCAGTACTTC.

The chain has TRBV30 and TRBJ2-7; TRBD1 is a possible D gene (6 bases). In germline, CDR1 is GTSNPN, CDR2 SVGIG (reference sequence). Trimming took 6 bases from V and 6 from J, leaving 15 bases between them. CDR3 length equals 12 residues. DNA of the CDR3: TGTGCCTGCACTACAGGGCTCGGCGAGCAGTACTTC. Protein product: CACTTGLGEQYF.

The chain has TRBV11-2 and TRBJ1-4, with TRBD1 matching over 10 bases. The germline V gene has CDR1 SGHAT and CDR2 FQNNGV. The CDR3 totals 14 residues. V shed 7 bases, J shed 6 bases, and the junction held 5 bases outside the gene matches. The CDR3 loop reads CASTRTGGYEKLFF. The CDR3 DNA is TGTGCCAGCACCAGGACAGGGGGATATGAAAAACTGTTTTTT.